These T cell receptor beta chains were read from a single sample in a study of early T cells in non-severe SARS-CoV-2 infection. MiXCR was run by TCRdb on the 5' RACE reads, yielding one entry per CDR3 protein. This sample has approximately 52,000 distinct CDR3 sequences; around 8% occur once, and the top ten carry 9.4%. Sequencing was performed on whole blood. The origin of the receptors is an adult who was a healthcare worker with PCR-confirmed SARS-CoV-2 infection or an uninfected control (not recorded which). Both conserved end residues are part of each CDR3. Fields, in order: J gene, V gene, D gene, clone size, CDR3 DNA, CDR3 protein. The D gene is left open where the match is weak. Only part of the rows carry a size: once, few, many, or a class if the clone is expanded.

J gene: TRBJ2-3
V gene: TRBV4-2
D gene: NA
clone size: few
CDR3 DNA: TGTGCCAGCAGCCAATACCTCGCAGATACGCAGTATTTT
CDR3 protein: CASSQYLADTQYF

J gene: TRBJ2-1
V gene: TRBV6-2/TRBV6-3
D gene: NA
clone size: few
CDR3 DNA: TGTGCCAGCACTTTACGGAGGGGGGACAATGAGCAGTTCTTC
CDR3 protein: CASTLRRGDNEQFF

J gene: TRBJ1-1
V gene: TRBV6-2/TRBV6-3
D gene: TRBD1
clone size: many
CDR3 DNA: TGTGCCAGCAGTTACTCTATGACAGGGGTCGAGAACACTGAAGCTTTCTTT
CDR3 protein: CASSYSMTGVENTEAFF

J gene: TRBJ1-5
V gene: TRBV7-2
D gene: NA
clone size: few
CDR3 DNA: TGTGCCAGCAGCCCTAAAATCGGGGGCAATCAGCCCCAGCATTTT
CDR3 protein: CASSPKIGGNQPQHF

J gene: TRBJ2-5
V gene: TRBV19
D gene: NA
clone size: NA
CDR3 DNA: TGTGCCAGTAGCCCGACAGCGGCGGGAGAGACCCAGTACTTC
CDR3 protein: CASSPTAAGETQYF

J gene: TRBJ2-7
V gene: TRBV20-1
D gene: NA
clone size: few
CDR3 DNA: TGCAGTGCTAGAGATGGCGTAGGGAGGAAACCCTACGAGCAGTACTTC
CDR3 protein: CSARDGVGRKPYEQYF

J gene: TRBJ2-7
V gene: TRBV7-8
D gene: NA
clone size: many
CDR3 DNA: TGTGCCAGCAGCATCGACCATACTTACGAGCAGTACTTC
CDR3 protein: CASSIDHTYEQYF

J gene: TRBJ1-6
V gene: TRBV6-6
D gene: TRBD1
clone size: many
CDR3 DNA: TGTGCCAGCACTCCGGGACAGGGGGCAAGTAATTCACCCCTCCACTTT
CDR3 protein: CASTPGQGASNSPLHF

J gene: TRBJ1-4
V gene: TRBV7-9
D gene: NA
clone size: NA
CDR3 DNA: TGTGCCAGCAGCGCGACCGGGGCCAATGAAAAACTGTTTTTT
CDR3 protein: CASSATGANEKLFF

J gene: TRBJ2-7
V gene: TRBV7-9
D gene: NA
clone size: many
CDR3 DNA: TGTGCCAGCAGCCTAATCCTTGGGGAGCAGTACTTC
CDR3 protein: CASSLILGEQYF

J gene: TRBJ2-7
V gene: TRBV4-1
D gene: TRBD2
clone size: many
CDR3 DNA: TGCGCCAGCAGCCGGGGACTAGCGGGGTCCTACGAGCAGTACTTC
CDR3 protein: CASSRGLAGSYEQYF

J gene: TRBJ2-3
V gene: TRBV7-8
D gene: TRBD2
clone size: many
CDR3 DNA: TGTGCCAGCAGCTCAGTCCTAGCGGTTCTCACAGATACGCAGTATTTT
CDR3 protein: CASSSVLAVLTDTQYF

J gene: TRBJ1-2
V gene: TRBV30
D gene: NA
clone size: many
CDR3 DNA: TGTGCCTGGAGTTCCAGTCAGGGCGGCTACACCTTC
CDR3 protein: CAWSSSQGGYTF

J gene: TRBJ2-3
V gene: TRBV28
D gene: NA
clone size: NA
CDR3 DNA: TGTGCCAGCAGCTCCCAAACGGCTGCGGGCACAGATACGCAGTATTTT
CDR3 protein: CASSSQTAAGTDTQYF

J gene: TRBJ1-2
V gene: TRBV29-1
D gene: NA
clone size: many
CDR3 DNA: TGCAGCGTAAGAACCTTAAACTATGGCTACACCTTC
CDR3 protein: CSVRTLNYGYTF

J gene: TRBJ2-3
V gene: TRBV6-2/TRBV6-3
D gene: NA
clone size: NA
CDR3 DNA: TGTGCCAGCAGTCTGCTAACTAGCACAGATACGCAGTATTTT
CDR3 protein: CASSLLTSTDTQYF

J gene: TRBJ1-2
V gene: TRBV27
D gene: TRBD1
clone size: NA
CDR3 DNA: TGTGCCAGCAGTCCAGAAACCGGGACAGGGAGTCATGGCTACACCTTC
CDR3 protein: CASSPETGTGSHGYTF

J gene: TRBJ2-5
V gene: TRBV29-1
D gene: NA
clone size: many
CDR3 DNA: TGCAGCGTTACGATTGGGGGGCGACGAGAGACCCAGTACTTC
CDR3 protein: CSVTIGGRRETQYF

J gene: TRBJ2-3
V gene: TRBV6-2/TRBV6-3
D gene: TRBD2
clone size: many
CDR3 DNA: TGTGCCGGAGGACTAGCGGGAGCGGCAGATACGCAGTATTTT
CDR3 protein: CAGGLAGAADTQYF

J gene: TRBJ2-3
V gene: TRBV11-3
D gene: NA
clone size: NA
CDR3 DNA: TGTGCCAGCAGCTTAGCTACCCTCACAGATACGCAGTATTTT
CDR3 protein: CASSLATLTDTQYF

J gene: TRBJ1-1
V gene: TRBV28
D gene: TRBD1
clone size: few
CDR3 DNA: TGTGCCAGCAGTTCGGACAGGGGAGACCCTCATGAAGCTTTCTTT
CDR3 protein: CASSSDRGDPHEAFF

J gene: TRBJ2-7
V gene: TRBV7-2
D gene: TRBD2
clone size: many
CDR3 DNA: TGTGCCAGCAGCTACGGGACTAGCACTACCTACGAGCAGTACTTC
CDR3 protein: CASSYGTSTTYEQYF

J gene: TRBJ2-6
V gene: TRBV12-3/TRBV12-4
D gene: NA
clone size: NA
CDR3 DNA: TGTGCCAGCAGTGCCCCAGGAGAGGGGTCCAACGTCCTGACTTTC
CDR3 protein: CASSAPGEGSNVLTF

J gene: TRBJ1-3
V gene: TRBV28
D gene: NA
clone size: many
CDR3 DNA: TGTGCCAGCAGTTCCCCTCCCAGGGCTGGAAACACCATATATTTT
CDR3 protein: CASSSPPRAGNTIYF

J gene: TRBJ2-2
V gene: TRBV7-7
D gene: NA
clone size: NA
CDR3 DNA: TGTGCTAGCGCAAGGAAGTACACCGGGGAGCTGTTTTTT
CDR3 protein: CASARKYTGELFF

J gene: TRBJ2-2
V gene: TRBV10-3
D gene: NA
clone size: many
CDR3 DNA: TGTGCCATTGGCGGGGAGGACATAAACACCGGGGAGCTGTTTTTT
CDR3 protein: CAIGGEDINTGELFF

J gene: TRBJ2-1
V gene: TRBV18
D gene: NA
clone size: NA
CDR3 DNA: TGTGCCAGCTCACCGGAAGGGCTCAATGAGCAGTTCTTC
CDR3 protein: CASSPEGLNEQFF

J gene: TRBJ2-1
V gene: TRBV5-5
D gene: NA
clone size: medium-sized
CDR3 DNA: TGTGCCAGCAACGGACAGAACAATGAGCAGTTCTTC
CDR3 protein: CASNGQNNEQFF

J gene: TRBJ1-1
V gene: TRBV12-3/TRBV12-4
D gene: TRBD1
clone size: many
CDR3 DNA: TGTGCCAGCATTCAACGGCGGGACAGGCATAATGAAGCTTTCTTT
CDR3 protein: CASIQRRDRHNEAFF

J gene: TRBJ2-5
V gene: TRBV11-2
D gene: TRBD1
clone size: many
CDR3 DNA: TGTGCCAGCAGCTCCGGGACAGGGTACCAAGAGACCCAGTACTTC
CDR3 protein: CASSSGTGYQETQYF

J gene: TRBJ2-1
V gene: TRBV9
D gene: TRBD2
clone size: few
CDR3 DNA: TGTGCCAGCAGCGGAGCGGGAGTGCGATACAATGAGCAGTTCTTC
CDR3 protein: CASSGAGVRYNEQFF

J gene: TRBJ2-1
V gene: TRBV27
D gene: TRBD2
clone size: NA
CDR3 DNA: TGTGCCAGCAGTTTATCGACTAGCGGCCCCTACAATGAGCAGTTCTTC
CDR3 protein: CASSLSTSGPYNEQFF

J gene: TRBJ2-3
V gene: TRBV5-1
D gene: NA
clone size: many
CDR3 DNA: TGCGCCAGCAGCCTGCAAGATACGCAGTATTTT
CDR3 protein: CASSLQDTQYF